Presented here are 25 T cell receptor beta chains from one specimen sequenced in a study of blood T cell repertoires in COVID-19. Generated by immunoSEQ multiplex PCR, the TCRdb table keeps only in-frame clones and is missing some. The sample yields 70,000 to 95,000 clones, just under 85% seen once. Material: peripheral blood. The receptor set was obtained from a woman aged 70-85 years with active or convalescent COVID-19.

The CDR3 DNA sequence: TGTGCCAGTAGTATTGAGGCCCGGGGGACTCGGGAAGATGGCTACACCTTC. It codes for CASSIEARGTREDGYTF. The V gene is TRBV19, the J gene TRBJ1-2; maybe TRBD1 (5 bases). CDR1 is LNHDA and CDR2 is SQIVND in the germline V gene (reference sequence). V was trimmed by 3 bases and J by 6 bases, leaving 23 bases between them. This CDR3 region has 17 residues.

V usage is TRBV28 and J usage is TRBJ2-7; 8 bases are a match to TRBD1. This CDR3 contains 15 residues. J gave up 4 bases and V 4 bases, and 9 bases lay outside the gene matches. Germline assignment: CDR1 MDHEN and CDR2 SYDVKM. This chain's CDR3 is CASSSSGTGTYEQYF. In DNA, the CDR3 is TGTGCCAGCAGTTCATCCGGGACAGGTACTTACGAGCAGTACTTC.

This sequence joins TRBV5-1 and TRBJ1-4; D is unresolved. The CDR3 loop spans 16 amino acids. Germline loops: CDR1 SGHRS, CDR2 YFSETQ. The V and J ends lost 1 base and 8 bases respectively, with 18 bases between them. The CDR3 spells CASSLFGFGEGEKLFF. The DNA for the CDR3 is TGCGCCAGCAGCTTGTTTGGGTTTGGCGAGGGCGAAAAACTGTTTTTT.

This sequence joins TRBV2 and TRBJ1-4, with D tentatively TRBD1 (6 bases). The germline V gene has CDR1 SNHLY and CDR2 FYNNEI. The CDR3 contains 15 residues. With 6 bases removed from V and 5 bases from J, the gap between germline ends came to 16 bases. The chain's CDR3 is CASRGTGRPNEKLFF. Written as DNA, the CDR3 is TGTGCCAGCAGGGGAACAGGGCGCCCCAATGAAAAACTGTTTTTT.

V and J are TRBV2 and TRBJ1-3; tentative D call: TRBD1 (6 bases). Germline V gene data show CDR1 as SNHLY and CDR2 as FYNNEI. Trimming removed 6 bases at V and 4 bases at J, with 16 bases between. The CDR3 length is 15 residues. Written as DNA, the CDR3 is TGTGCCAGCAGAGCACAGGGCTTGGGGGGAAACACCATATATTTT. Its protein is CASRAQGLGGNTIYF.

The CDR3 loop is CASSLAGTFRSNTEAFF. CDR3 in DNA: TGTGCCAGCAGCTTAGCGGGGACATTTCGTTCGAACACTGAAGCTTTCTTT. The chain couples TRBV2 to TRBJ1-1, with D perhaps matching TRBD1 (6 bases). The CDR3 consists of 17 residues. Germline values: CDR1 SNHLY, CDR2 FYNNEI. Trimming removed 6 bases at V and 1 base at J, with 21 bases between.

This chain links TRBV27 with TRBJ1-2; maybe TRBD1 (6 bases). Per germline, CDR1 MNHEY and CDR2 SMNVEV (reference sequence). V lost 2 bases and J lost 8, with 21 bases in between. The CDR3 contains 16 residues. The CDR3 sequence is CASSLKTTQAGEGYTF. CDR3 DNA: TGTGCCAGCAGTTTAAAGACGACGCAGGCAGGGGAGGGCTACACCTTC.

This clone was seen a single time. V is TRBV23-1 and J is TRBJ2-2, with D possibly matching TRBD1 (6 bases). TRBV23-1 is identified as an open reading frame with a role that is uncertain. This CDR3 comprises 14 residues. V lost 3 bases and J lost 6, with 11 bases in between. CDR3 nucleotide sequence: TGCGCCAGCAGTCATCGTCGACAGGCCGGGGAGCTGTTTTTT. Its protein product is CASSHRRQAGELFF.

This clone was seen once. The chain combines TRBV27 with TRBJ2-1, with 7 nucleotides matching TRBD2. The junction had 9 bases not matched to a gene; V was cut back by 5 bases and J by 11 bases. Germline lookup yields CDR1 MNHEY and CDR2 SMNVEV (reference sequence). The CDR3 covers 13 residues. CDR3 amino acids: CASSPRGREKQFF. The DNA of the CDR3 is TGTGCCAGCAGTCCCCGTGGGAGGGAGAAGCAGTTCTTC.

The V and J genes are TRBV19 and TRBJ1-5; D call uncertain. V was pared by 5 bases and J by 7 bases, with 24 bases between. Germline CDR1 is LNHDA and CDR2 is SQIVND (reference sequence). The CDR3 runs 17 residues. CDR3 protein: CASSPHAGVPFKQPQHF. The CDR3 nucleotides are TGTGCCAGTAGTCCTCACGCCGGAGTGCCCTTTAAACAGCCCCAGCATTTT.

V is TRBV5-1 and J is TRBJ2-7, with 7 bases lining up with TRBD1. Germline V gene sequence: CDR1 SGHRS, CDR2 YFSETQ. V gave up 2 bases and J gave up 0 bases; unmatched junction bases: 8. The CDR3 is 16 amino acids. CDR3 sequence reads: CASSLGAGTASYEQYF. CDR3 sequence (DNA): TGCGCCAGCAGCTTAGGCGCCGGGACAGCCTCCTACGAGCAGTACTTC.

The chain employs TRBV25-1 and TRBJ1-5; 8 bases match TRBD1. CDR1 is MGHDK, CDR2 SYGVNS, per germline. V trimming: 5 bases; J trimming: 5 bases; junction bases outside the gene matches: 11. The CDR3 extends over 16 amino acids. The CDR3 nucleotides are TGTGCCAGCAGTAGCTTTCACGGACAGGGTTATCAGCCCCAGCATTTT. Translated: CASSSFHGQGYQPQHF.

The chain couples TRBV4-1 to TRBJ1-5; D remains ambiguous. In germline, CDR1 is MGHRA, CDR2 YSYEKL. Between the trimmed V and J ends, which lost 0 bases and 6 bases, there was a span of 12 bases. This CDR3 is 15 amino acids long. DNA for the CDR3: TGCGCCAGCAGCCAAGATTCGGCGGGGTTTCAGCCCCAGCATTTT. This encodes CASSQDSAGFQPQHF.

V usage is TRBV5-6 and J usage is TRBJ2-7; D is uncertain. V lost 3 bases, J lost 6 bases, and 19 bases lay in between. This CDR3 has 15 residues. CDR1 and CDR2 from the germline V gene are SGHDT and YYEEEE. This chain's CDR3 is CASSSDEHAFGEQYF. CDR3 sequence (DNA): TGTGCCAGCAGCTCCGATGAACACGCCTTTGGCGAGCAGTACTTC.

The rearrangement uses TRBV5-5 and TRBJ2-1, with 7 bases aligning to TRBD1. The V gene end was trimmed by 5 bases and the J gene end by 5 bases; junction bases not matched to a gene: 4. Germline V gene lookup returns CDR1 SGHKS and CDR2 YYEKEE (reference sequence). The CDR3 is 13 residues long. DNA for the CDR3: TGTGCCAGCAGACCGACAGGGAACAATGAGCAGTTCTTC. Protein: CASRPTGNNEQFF.

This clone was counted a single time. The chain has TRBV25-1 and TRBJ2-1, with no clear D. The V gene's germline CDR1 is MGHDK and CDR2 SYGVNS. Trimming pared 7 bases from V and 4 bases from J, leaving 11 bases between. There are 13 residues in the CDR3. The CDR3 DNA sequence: TGTGCCAGCAACTTGCGATCATACAATGAGCAGTTCTTC. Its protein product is CASNLRSYNEQFF.

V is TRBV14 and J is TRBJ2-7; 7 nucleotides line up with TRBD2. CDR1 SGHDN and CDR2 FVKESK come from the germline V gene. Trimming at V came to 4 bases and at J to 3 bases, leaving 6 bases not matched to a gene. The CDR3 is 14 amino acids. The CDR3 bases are TGTGCCAGCAGCCGACTAGCTGGGGTCTACGAGCAGTACTTC. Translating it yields CASSRLAGVYEQYF. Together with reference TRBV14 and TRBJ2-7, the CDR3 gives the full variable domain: EAGVTQFPSHSVIEKGQTVTLRCDPISGHDNLYWYRRVMGKEIKFLLHFVKESKQDESGMPNNRFLAERTGGTYSTLKVQPAELEDSGVYFCASSRLAGVYEQYFGPGTRLTVT.

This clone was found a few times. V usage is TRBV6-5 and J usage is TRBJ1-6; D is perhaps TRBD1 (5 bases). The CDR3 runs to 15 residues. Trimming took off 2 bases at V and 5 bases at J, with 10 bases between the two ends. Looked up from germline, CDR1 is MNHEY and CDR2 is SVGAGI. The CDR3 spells CASSYRGADNSPLHF. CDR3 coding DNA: TGTGCCAGCAGTTACCGTGGGGCGGATAATTCACCCCTCCACTTT.

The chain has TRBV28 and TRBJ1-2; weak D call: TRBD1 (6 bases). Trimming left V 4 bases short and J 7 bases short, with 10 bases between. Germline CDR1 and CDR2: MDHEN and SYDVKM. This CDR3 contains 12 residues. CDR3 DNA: TGTGCCAGCAGTTCTCACAGGGCTGGCTACACCTTC. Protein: CASSSHRAGYTF.

The DNA of the CDR3 is TGTGCCACCAGCAGAGCCTTTTCAGCGAAAGGTGTCGTCGGGGAGCAGTACTTC. Translated: CATSRAFSAKGVVGEQYF. V and J are TRBV15 and TRBJ2-7; D is unresolved. The CDR3 runs 18 residues. V dropped 1 base and J dropped 7 bases, with 26 bases sitting between them. Germline lookup yields CDR1 LNHNV and CDR2 YYDKDF (reference sequence).

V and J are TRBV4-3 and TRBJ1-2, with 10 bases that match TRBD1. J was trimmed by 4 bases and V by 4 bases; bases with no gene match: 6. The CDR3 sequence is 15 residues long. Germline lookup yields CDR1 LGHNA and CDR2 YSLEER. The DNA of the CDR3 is TGCGCCAGCAGCCTCGACAGGGGGCTCGGCTATGGCTACACCTTC. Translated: CASSLDRGLGYGYTF.

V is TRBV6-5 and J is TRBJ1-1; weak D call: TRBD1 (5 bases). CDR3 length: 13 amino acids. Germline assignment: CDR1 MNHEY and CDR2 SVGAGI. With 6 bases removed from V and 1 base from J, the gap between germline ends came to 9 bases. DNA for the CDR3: TGTGCCAGCAGAATCGACAGGAACACTGAAGCTTTCTTT. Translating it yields CASRIDRNTEAFF.

The CDR3 reads CASSHNQGTPEAFF. The CDR3 DNA follows: TGCGCCAGCAGCCATAATCAGGGGACCCCTGAAGCTTTCTTT. This sequence joins TRBV4-1 and TRBJ1-1, with TRBD1 as a possible D gene (6 bases). Germline-derived CDR1 and CDR2 are MGHRA and YSYEKL. Trimming removed 3 bases from V and 6 bases from J, with 14 bases in between. CDR3 length: 14 amino acids.

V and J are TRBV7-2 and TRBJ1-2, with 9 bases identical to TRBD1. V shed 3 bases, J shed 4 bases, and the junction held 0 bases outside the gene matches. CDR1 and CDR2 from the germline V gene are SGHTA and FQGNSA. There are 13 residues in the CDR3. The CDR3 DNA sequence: TGTGCCAGCAGCTTGGACAGGGGCTATGGCTACACCTTC. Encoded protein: CASSLDRGYGYTF.

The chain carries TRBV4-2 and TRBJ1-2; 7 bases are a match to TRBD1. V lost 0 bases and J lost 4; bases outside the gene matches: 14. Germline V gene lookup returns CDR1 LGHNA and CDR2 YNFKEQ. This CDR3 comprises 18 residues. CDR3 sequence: CASSQDVGTGVLVYGYTF. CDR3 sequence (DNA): TGTGCCAGCAGCCAAGATGTAGGCACAGGGGTACTCGTCTATGGCTACACCTTC.